Listed below are T cell receptor beta chains from one sample, sequenced in a study of T cell repertoires in cytomegalovirus infection. MiXCR, run by TCRdb on the reads, gives a single entry per CDR3 protein. Of some 250,000 distinct CDR3 sequences in the sample, less than 9.5% were seen once. Sample: PBMCs. These receptors were taken from a human donor in good health (CMV status not recorded). Some clones in this sample may be carry-over from other donors' samples. Both conserved end residues are part of each CDR3. D genes are given only for firm matches. Some rows have no size entry. The others give once, few or many, or a class for an expanded clone.

V	D	J	size	CDR3	DNA
TRBV7-2	NA	TRBJ1-1	many	CASRIGPSNTEAFF	TGTGCCAGCAGAATAGGACCGTCGAACACTGAAGCTTTCTTT
TRBV5-1	TRBD1	TRBJ1-2	few	CASRITGDPNYGYTF	TGCGCCAGCAGAATTACAGGGGACCCTAACTATGGCTACACCTTC
TRBV7-8	NA	TRBJ2-5	many	CASSLSGAVQETQYF	TGTGCCAGCAGCTTAAGTGGGGCAGTACAAGAGACCCAGTACTTC
TRBV7-2	NA	TRBJ1-2	many	CASSLDGAIYGYTF	TGTGCCAGCAGCTTGGACGGAGCGATCTATGGCTACACCTTC
TRBV3-1	NA	TRBJ2-1	many	CASSQAWDEGEQFF	TGTGCCAGCAGCCAAGCATGGGACGAAGGGGAGCAGTTCTTC
TRBV10-3	TRBD2	TRBJ2-7	many	CAIRDGLAGTTYEQYF	TGTGCCATCAGAGACGGACTAGCGGGGACCACCTACGAGCAGTACTTC
TRBV30	TRBD1	TRBJ1-5	few	CAWSQGAGNQPQHF	TGTGCCTGGAGTCAGGGGGCCGGCAATCAGCCCCAGCATTTT
TRBV20-1	NA	TRBJ1-5	few	CSARDWGSGLSNQPQHF	TGCAGTGCTAGAGATTGGGGCTCAGGGTTGTCGAATCAGCCCCAGCATTTT
TRBV7-2	NA	TRBJ2-7	many	CASSQRRGPAEQYF	TGTGCCAGCAGCCAAAGGCGGGGGCCCGCCGAGCAGTACTTC
TRBV12-3/TRBV12-4	NA	TRBJ2-3	NA	CASSSFPGGRGTQYF	TGTGCCAGCAGTTCCTTTCCCGGAGGTAGAGGGACGCAGTATTTT